This T cell receptor (beta chain) derives from a study of cytomegalovirus exposure and HLA in healthy donors. It was with 60 Vbeta and 13 Jbeta primers that the PCR ran. Assay: immunoSEQ multiplex PCR; the TCRdb copy retains only in-frame clones and omits some. The sample lists approximately 210,000 clones; about nine tenths were seen once. The length of the CDR3 is 12 residues. V shed 2 bases and J shed 5 bases, with 5 bases lying between them. Germline loops: CDR1 MDHEN, CDR2 SYDVKM. Sequencing was carried out using PBMCs. This sequence was found in a man aged 25 to 45 in good health and CMV-seronegative. The chain recombines TRBV28 with TRBJ2-3; TRBD2 might be the D (5 bases). The CDR3 here is CASSLRGDTQYF. In DNA, the CDR3 is TGTGCCAGCAGTTTACGGGGAGATACGCAGTATTTT.